This T cell receptor (beta chain) is drawn from a study of T cells in Graves' hyperthyroidism and ophthalmopathy. Study-wide results and limits: From stable hyperthyroidism, ophthalmopathy was set apart by a 13 V-J model. Among clonotypes expanded in thyroid above 0.001, most were also found in blood.

There are 12 residues in the CDR3. CDR1 is SNHLY, CDR2 FYNNEI, per germline. The germline V and J ends were trimmed by 2 bases and 6 bases, with 7 bases remaining between them. Researchers amplified the TCR beta CDR3 regions from RNA transcripts. A first-round RT-PCR of the TCR CDR3 used the HTBI primer set. TCRdb re-derived calls from the multiplex PCR reads in MiXCR, one entry per CDR3 protein. Here the sample spans around 620,000 distinct CDR3 sequences, 15% to 20% being singletons. Many counts were recorded for this clonotype. The target antigen is unknown. Input material: blood. This TCR was sampled from a woman in her twenties or thirties with Graves' hyperthyroidism. The chain recombines TRBV2 with TRBJ2-5, with no clear D. The CDR3 bases are TGTGCCAGCAGTGAAACGCGGAAGACCCAGTACTTC. This codes for CASSETRKTQYF.